A selection of T cell receptor beta chains follows, all from one sample in a study of coeliac disease. The protocol was immunoSEQ multiplex PCR, while the TCRdb copy is restricted to in-frame clones and leaves out a portion. Here the sample spans around 4,500 clones, approximately 65% being singletons. The source material was intraepithelial lymphocytes from the gut. Every receptor here comes from a woman younger than 35 with active celiac disease. CDR3s include the opening cysteine and the closing phenylalanine or tryptophan. A D gene is named only where the DNA matches it firmly. The size of a clone is reported for some rows only, either as once, few or many, or as a class for expanded clones.

CDR3aa: CASSGVRQGYLQPQHF
CDR3nt: TGTGCCAGCAGTGGTGTGAGGCAGGGGTATTTGCAGCCCCAGCATTTT
v_gene: TRBV6-1
j_gene: TRBJ1-5
abundance: .
d_gene: .

CDR3aa: CASSLLTDTQYF
CDR3nt: TGTGCCAGCAGTTTACTCACAGATACGCAGTATTTT
v_gene: TRBV28
j_gene: TRBJ2-3
abundance: .
d_gene: .

CDR3aa: CASSPASSTYEQYF
CDR3nt: TGTGCCAGCTCTCCCGCTAGCAGTACCTACGAGCAGTACTTC
v_gene: TRBV7-8
j_gene: TRBJ2-7
abundance: .
d_gene: .

CDR3aa: CASSRRFLDTQYF
CDR3nt: TGCGCCAGCAGTCGCAGGTTTCTGGATACGCAGTATTTT
v_gene: TRBV10-1
j_gene: TRBJ2-3
abundance: .
d_gene: .

CDR3aa: CATSRGDPGETQYF
CDR3nt: TGTGCCACCAGCAGAGGTGATCCCGGGGAGACCCAGTACTTC
v_gene: TRBV15
j_gene: TRBJ2-5
abundance: once
d_gene: .

CDR3aa: CASSLLPQRIGNTEAFF
CDR3nt: TGCGCCAGCAGCCTCCTCCCCCAAAGAATCGGTAACACTGAAGCTTTCTTT
v_gene: TRBV4-1
j_gene: TRBJ1-1
abundance: .
d_gene: .

CDR3aa: CASSVEQGLGTDTQYF
CDR3nt: TGTGCCAGCAGTGTGGAACAGGGGTTGGGCACAGATACGCAGTATTTT
v_gene: TRBV6-1
j_gene: TRBJ2-3
abundance: few
d_gene: TRBD1

CDR3aa: CASSASGASTDTQYF
CDR3nt: TGTGCCAGCAGTGCTTCAGGGGCTAGCACAGATACGCAGTATTTT
v_gene: TRBV25-1
j_gene: TRBJ2-3
abundance: once
d_gene: .

CDR3aa: CASSSGLAAANEQFF
CDR3nt: TGTGCCAGCAGCTCGGGACTAGCGGCCGCCAATGAGCAGTTCTTC
v_gene: TRBV7-9
j_gene: TRBJ2-1
abundance: .
d_gene: TRBD2

CDR3aa: CASSLPKDRGSEQYF
CDR3nt: TGTGCCAGCAGTTTACCTAAAGACAGGGGGAGCGAGCAGTACTTC
v_gene: TRBV28
j_gene: TRBJ2-7
abundance: .
d_gene: TRBD1

CDR3aa: CASRQGVYNEQFF
CDR3nt: TGTGCCAGCCGACAGGGGGTTTACAATGAGCAGTTCTTC
v_gene: TRBV25-1
j_gene: TRBJ2-1
abundance: .
d_gene: TRBD1

CDR3aa: CASSLLPSSGYTF
CDR3nt: TGTGCCAGCAGCTTACTACCGTCTAGCGGCTACACCTTC
v_gene: TRBV7-2
j_gene: TRBJ1-2
abundance: .
d_gene: .

CDR3aa: CASSPRTGSSAEAFF
CDR3nt: TGTGCCAGCAGCCCCAGGACAGGGTCTAGCGCTGAAGCTTTCTTT
v_gene: TRBV7-9
j_gene: TRBJ1-1
abundance: .
d_gene: TRBD1

CDR3aa: CASSYSGRPQETQYF
CDR3nt: TGCGCCAGCAGTTATAGCGGGAGGCCCCAAGAGACCCAGTACTTC
v_gene: TRBV5-1
j_gene: TRBJ2-5
abundance: few
d_gene: TRBD2

CDR3aa: CASSVGSGGTLNEQYF
CDR3nt: TGTGCCAGCAGCGTAGGTAGCGGGGGGACCCTGAACGAGCAGTACTTC
v_gene: TRBV9
j_gene: TRBJ2-7
abundance: .
d_gene: TRBD2

CDR3aa: CASSYDSNYGYTF
CDR3nt: TGTGCCAGCAGTTACGACAGTAACTATGGCTACACCTTC
v_gene: TRBV6-5
j_gene: TRBJ1-2
abundance: .
d_gene: .

CDR3aa: CASSVWTVAKNIQYF
CDR3nt: TGTGCCAGCAGTGTATGGACAGTAGCCAAAAACATTCAGTACTTC
v_gene: TRBV6-1
j_gene: TRBJ2-4
abundance: .
d_gene: .

CDR3aa: CASSLMASGDTGELFF
CDR3nt: TGTGCCAGCAGCTTAATGGCTAGCGGCGACACCGGGGAGCTGTTTTTT
v_gene: TRBV7-3
j_gene: TRBJ2-2
abundance: .
d_gene: TRBD2

CDR3aa: CASSSRTSGRLGSGELFF
CDR3nt: TGCGCCAGCAGCTCCCGGACTAGCGGGAGACTAGGGTCCGGGGAGCTGTTTTTT
v_gene: TRBV5-1
j_gene: TRBJ2-2
abundance: .
d_gene: TRBD2

CDR3aa: CASSPLRELETQYF
CDR3nt: TGTGCCAGCAGCCCACTCCGGGAATTAGAGACCCAGTACTTC
v_gene: TRBV7-8
j_gene: TRBJ2-5
abundance: .
d_gene: .

CDR3aa: CASSALPGRTRSYTF
CDR3nt: TGTGCCAGCAGCGCCCTTCCGGGGAGGACCCGCTCCTACACCTTC
v_gene: TRBV7-6
j_gene: TRBJ1-2
abundance: few
d_gene: .

CDR3aa: CASSREAQGGAQPQHF
CDR3nt: TGTGCCAGCAGCCGTGAGGCACAGGGTGGGGCTCAGCCCCAGCATTTT
v_gene: TRBV5-4
j_gene: TRBJ1-5
abundance: .
d_gene: .

CDR3aa: CARSSLYTEAFF
CDR3nt: TGTGCCCGCAGTTCCCTTTACACTGAAGCTTTCTTT
v_gene: TRBV27
j_gene: TRBJ1-1
abundance: .
d_gene: .

CDR3aa: CASSTQPSVSYNEQFF
CDR3nt: TGCGCCAGCAGCACCCAACCTAGCGTCTCCTACAATGAGCAGTTCTTC
v_gene: TRBV5-1
j_gene: TRBJ2-1
abundance: .
d_gene: .

CDR3aa: CASIGEQFF
CDR3nt: TGTGCCAGCATCGGGGAGCAGTTCTTC
v_gene: TRBV2
j_gene: TRBJ2-1
abundance: .
d_gene: .

CDR3aa: CASRGALDSGNTIYF
CDR3nt: TGCGCCAGCAGGGGGGCGTTAGATTCGGGAAACACCATATATTTT
v_gene: TRBV10-1
j_gene: TRBJ1-3
abundance: few
d_gene: .

CDR3aa: CASSFGTGIGYTF
CDR3nt: TGTGCCAGCAGTTTCGGGACAGGGATCGGCTACACCTTC
v_gene: TRBV27
j_gene: TRBJ1-2
abundance: .
d_gene: TRBD1

CDR3aa: CASSRNAGGWDEQYF
CDR3nt: TGTGCCAGCAGTAGGAATGCAGGGGGGTGGGACGAGCAGTACTTC
v_gene: TRBV9
j_gene: TRBJ2-7
abundance: .
d_gene: .

CDR3aa: CASSLAGDWGYTF
CDR3nt: TGTGCCAGCAGTTTAGCCGGGGACTGGGGCTACACCTTC
v_gene: TRBV6-5
j_gene: TRBJ1-2
abundance: .
d_gene: .

CDR3aa: CASSLPYSLRDSTTEQFF
CDR3nt: TGTGCCAGCAGCTTACCATACTCCTTGAGGGATTCAACCACTGAGCAGTTCTTC
v_gene: TRBV11-2
j_gene: TRBJ2-1
abundance: .
d_gene: .

CDR3aa: CASTLSAGGHNEQFF
CDR3nt: TGTGCCAGCACTCTCTCAGCGGGGGGACACAATGAGCAGTTCTTC
v_gene: TRBV9
j_gene: TRBJ2-1
abundance: .
d_gene: TRBD2

CDR3aa: CASSQNPGHVSGNTIYF
CDR3nt: TGTGCCAGCAGCCAGAACCCCGGACACGTCTCTGGAAACACCATATATTTT
v_gene: TRBV4-2
j_gene: TRBJ1-3
abundance: .
d_gene: .

CDR3aa: CASSEAAGNQPQHF
CDR3nt: TGTGCCAGCAGTGAAGCAGCGGGCAATCAGCCCCAGCATTTT
v_gene: TRBV2
j_gene: TRBJ1-5
abundance: .
d_gene: .

CDR3aa: CASSLGPSSMVTFF
CDR3nt: TGTGCCAGCAGCTTAGGTCCTTCGAGTATGGTAACTTTCTTT
v_gene: TRBV13
j_gene: TRBJ1-1
abundance: .
d_gene: .

CDR3aa: CATSDERSDTQYF
CDR3nt: TGTGCCACCAGCGACGAGCGGTCAGATACGCAGTATTTT
v_gene: TRBV15
j_gene: TRBJ2-3
abundance: .
d_gene: .

CDR3aa: CASSLRRTGEETQYF
CDR3nt: TGTGCCAGCAGTCTCCGTCGGACAGGGGAAGAGACCCAGTACTTC
v_gene: TRBV27
j_gene: TRBJ2-5
abundance: .
d_gene: TRBD1

CDR3aa: CASSLKTGTGRSNEQFF
CDR3nt: TGCGCCAGCAGCCTCAAGACCGGGACAGGGAGGTCCAATGAGCAGTTCTTC
v_gene: TRBV5-1
j_gene: TRBJ2-1
abundance: .
d_gene: TRBD1

CDR3aa: CASSLALEYEQYF
CDR3nt: TGTGCCAGCAGCTTAGCACTTGAATACGAGCAGTACTTC
v_gene: TRBV11-2
j_gene: TRBJ2-7
abundance: .
d_gene: .

CDR3aa: CASSYSLGTKNIQYF
CDR3nt: TGTGCCAGCAGTTACTCACTGGGGACAAAAAACATTCAGTACTTC
v_gene: TRBV6-6
j_gene: TRBJ2-4
abundance: .
d_gene: .

CDR3aa: CASSSRDYYPPLNTEAFF
CDR3nt: TGTGCCAGCAGTTCCCGGGACTACTACCCCCCCCTGAACACTGAAGCTTTCTTT
v_gene: TRBV27
j_gene: TRBJ1-1
abundance: .
d_gene: .

CDR3aa: CASSLYAGQQYGYTF
CDR3nt: TGTGCCAGCAGCCTTTATGCCGGACAGCAATATGGCTACACCTTC
v_gene: TRBV9
j_gene: TRBJ1-2
abundance: .
d_gene: .

CDR3aa: CASSQFGTDQETQYF
CDR3nt: TGCGCCAGCAGCCAATTCGGGACAGATCAAGAGACCCAGTACTTC
v_gene: TRBV10-2
j_gene: TRBJ2-5
abundance: .
d_gene: TRBD1

CDR3aa: CASGITGNYGYTF
CDR3nt: TGCGCCAGCGGAATAACAGGGAACTATGGCTACACCTTC
v_gene: TRBV5-1
j_gene: TRBJ1-2
abundance: few
d_gene: .

CDR3aa: CASSEPPGQACNQPQHF
CDR3nt: TGTGCCAGCAGTGAACCCCCCGGCCAGGCCTGCAATCAGCCCCAGCATTTT
v_gene: TRBV2
j_gene: TRBJ1-5
abundance: .
d_gene: .

CDR3aa: CASSLDRGRGQYF
CDR3nt: TGTGCCAGCAGCTTAGACAGGGGGCGGGGGCAGTATTTT
v_gene: TRBV7-9
j_gene: TRBJ2-3
abundance: .
d_gene: TRBD1

CDR3aa: CAIRTSGGAEGTDTQYF
CDR3nt: TGTGCCATCAGGACTAGCGGGGGGGCCGAGGGCACAGATACGCAGTATTTT
v_gene: TRBV10-3
j_gene: TRBJ2-3
abundance: .
d_gene: TRBD2

CDR3aa: CASSLIVVGQGHTGELFF
CDR3nt: TGTGCCAGCAGCTTAATAGTTGTGGGACAGGGGCACACCGGGGAGCTGTTTTTT
v_gene: TRBV7-3
j_gene: TRBJ2-2
abundance: few
d_gene: TRBD1